This TCR beta chain derives from a study of shared clonotypes between healthy human individuals. Generated by immunoSEQ multiplex PCR, the TCRdb table keeps only in-frame clones and is missing some. Here the sample spans 2.3 million or so clones, about 92% being singletons. CDR1 is LNHNV and CDR2 is YYDKDF in the germline V gene (reference sequence). The CDR3 is 16 residues long. The V and J ends lost 1 base and 4 bases respectively, with 17 bases between them. Nashville, Tennessee was home to all donors, who were Caucasian adults. The chain joins TRBV15 to TRBJ2-7, with TRBD1 as a possible D gene (6 bases). What was sequenced was naive CD4+ T cells from PBMCs. The subset denotes: CD45RA+ positively selected. The sequence derives from a man between 18 and 35 years old in good health. Some clones in this sample may be carry-over from other donors' samples. CDR3 in DNA: TGTGCCACCAGCAGAGTTTCCGGACAGCAAGCGTACGAGCAGTACTTC. As protein: CATSRVSGQQAYEQYF.